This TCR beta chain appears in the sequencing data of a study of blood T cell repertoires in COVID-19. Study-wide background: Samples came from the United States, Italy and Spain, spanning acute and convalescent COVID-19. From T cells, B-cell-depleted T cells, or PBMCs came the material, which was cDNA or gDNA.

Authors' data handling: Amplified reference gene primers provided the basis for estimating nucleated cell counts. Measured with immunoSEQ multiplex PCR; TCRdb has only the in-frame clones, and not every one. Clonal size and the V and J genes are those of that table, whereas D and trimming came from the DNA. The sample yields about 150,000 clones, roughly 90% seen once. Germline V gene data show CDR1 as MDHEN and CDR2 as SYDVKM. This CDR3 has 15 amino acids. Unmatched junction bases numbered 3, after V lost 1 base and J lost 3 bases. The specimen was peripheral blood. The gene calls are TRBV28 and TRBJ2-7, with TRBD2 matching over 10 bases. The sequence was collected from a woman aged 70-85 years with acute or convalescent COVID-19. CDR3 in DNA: TGTGCCAGCAGTTTATTTAGCGGGGGGTTCTACGAGCAGTACTTC. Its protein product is CASSLFSGGFYEQYF.